This paragraph covers one TCR beta chain sequence. The length of the CDR3 is 12 residues. The germline V gene encodes CDR1 SEHNR and CDR2 FQNEAQ (reference sequence). V was cut by 5 bases and J by 5 bases, with 9 bases left in between. These data belong to a study of cytomegalovirus exposure and HLA in healthy donors. PCR primers comprised 60 Vbeta and 13 Jbeta primers. Profiled with immunoSEQ multiplex PCR; TCRdb holds only in-frame clones, not every one. Of 130,000 or so clones in the sample, 65% to 90% were seen once. Sequencing was done on a sample of PBMCs. This sequence joins TRBV7-9 and TRBJ1-1; D unclear. The TCR comes from a woman aged 18-35 years in good health and CMV-seropositive. The CDR3 spells CASSLGSTEAFF. DNA of the CDR3: TGTGCCAGCAGCCTGGGGAGTACTGAAGCTTTCTTT.